This record looks at one T cell receptor beta chain sequence and its context. This clone was detected only a few times. What antigen it recognizes has not been identified. No much larger clone exists at a distance of one base, and base qualities are not known. The sample comes from a study of CD8+ T cells in alopecia areata (dated by TCRdb to between 2018 and 2020). Broadly, across the study: The treated patients took part in an open-label pilot trial in which moderate-to-severe alopecia areata was treated with oral tofacitinib at 5 to 10 mg twice daily. Biopsies were taken from tofacitinib-treated patients at baseline and again at 4 and 24 weeks into treatment, and several of those patients also had a later scalp biopsy. Amplification of TCRbeta CDR3 regions was done by immunoSEQ multiplex PCR using 35 Vbeta forward primers and 13 Jbeta reverse primers. Scalp clonality was compared among normal scalp (n=4), patchy alopecia areata scalp (n=8), and alopecia totalis/universalis scalp (n=8). For the treated patients, the SALT score, which quantifies what percentage of scalp surface area is affected, served as the measure of disease severity. Patients received tofacitinib for 6 to 18 months and were then followed off drug for 6 months to check for delayed response and recurrence. On the human side, TCRbeta sequencing was run on scalp tissue and on sorted CD4+ and CD8+ peripheral blood T cells from healthy controls and from alopecia areata patients with either patchy or totalis/universalis disease. To study T cell clonal expansion in alopecia areata, the researchers applied high-throughput TCRbeta sequencing to both the C3H/HeJ mouse model and human patients. RNA came from the PAXgene miRNA kit for fixed scalp, the miRNeasy kit for PBMCs, and the RNeasy kit for mouse skin. Paper-wide results and their limitations: Lesional scalp, especially in alopecia totalis/universalis, showed higher clonality and more expanded CD8+ clones than normal scalp, suggesting antigenic drive. Tofacitinib significantly decreased scalp clonality and the number of expanded CD8+ clones among the top 100 scalp clones. During tofacitinib treatment, many expanded lesional clones remained in scalp and blood, and this persistence may partly explain relapse after treatment is stopped. Scalp TCR repertoire analysis is complicated because resident alphabeta T cells in normal human skin are also sequenced, whereas mouse skin is dominated by gammadelta T cells. Shared TCR sequences between patients were less evident than in mice, which may be partly attributable to HLA diversity in the patient population. Because the treated cohort was small and included a single nonresponder, larger studies are needed to assess links between baseline CD8+ expansion and response.

The library was produced with the immunoSEQ multiplex PCR assay. To provide template for TCR sequencing, every sample had RNA extracted and reverse transcribed into cDNA. First-strand cDNA was synthesized using SuperScript III with a 2:1 mix of oligo-dT and random hexamers. A synthetic immune receptor repertoire was used to measure amplification bias, and any remaining bias was corrected computationally. The authors processed their data as follows. Raw reads were preprocessed for error removal, and CDR3 was defined according to IMGT conventions as running from the conserved cysteine to phenylalanine. Clonality was computed by normalizing Shannon entropy by log2 of the number of productive unique TCRs and subtracting the result from 1. Whether scalp clones were CD4 or CD8 was inferred by matching scalp TCRbeta sequences against CD4 and CD8 repertoires sorted from blood. The source is immuneACCESS, and TCRdb retained only in-frame sequences with V and J called. Part of the clones is not carried over; for the studies checked, unresolved V genes explain less than half of this, and the remainder is unexplained. V, J and clone size are taken as reported in that table, and D and trimming were inferred from the DNA itself. The sample includes around 180,000 clones, with around three fifths observed a single time. Clones ranked in the top ten supply 0.85% to 1.3% of the sample.

Including the terminal cysteine and phenylalanine, the CDR3 comprises 17 residues. Only the CDR3 DNA stays, 51 bases, in frame from base 1. At the junction V is shortened by 3 bases and J by 1 base, with 18 bases in between. As encoded in the germline V gene, CDR1 is KGHSH while CDR2 is LQKENI. The sample's time point label, decoded: 24 weeks on oral tofacitinib. What the treatment or condition label conveys for this sample: oral pan-JAK inhibitor, 5-10 mg twice daily. Lesional scalp punch biopsies and peripheral blood were obtained from alopecia areata patients. After PBMCs were isolated by density centrifugation and stained for CD3, CD4 and CD8, a FACSAria was used to sort CD4+ and CD8+ T cells.

This receptor was taken from a human donor with alopecia areata. The sequence links TRBV18 to TRBJ2-5, with no D gene named confidently. Material: CD4+ T cells sorted from blood, obtained at week 24, from a patient treated with tofacitinib. The encoded CDR3 is CASSPDLRPIAQETQYF. The DNA reads as follows: TGTGCCAGCTCACCGGATCTTAGACCGATTGCCCAAGAGACCCAGTACTTC. Joined to the reference TRBV18 and TRBJ2-5 proteins, this CDR3 gives the full variable domain: NAGVMQNPRHLVRRRGQEARLRCSPMKGHSHVYWYRQLPEEGLKFMVYLQKENIIDESGMPKERFSAEFPKEGPSILRIQQVVRGDSAAYFCASSPDLRPIAQETQYFGPGTRLLVL.